Listed below are T cell receptor beta chains from one sample, sequenced in a study of blood T cell repertoires in COVID-19. Sequenced by immunoSEQ multiplex PCR; TCRdb stores in-frame clones only, minus some. Here the sample spans roughly 150,000 clones, 84% being singletons. Specimen: peripheral blood. All receptors come from an elderly woman with COVID-19, enrolled during active disease. Both conserved end residues are part of each CDR3. The D gene is left open where the match is weak. Rows may omit the clone size; those that give it use once, few, many or a size class.

NA,TRBV19,TRBD2,TRBJ2-5,CASSSGLAGETQYF,TGTGCCAGTAGTTCCGGACTAGCGGGTGAGACCCAGTACTTC
few,TRBV18,NA,TRBJ1-1,CASSSQTGGTEAFF,TGTGCCAGCTCCTCCCAAACGGGAGGCACTGAAGCTTTCTTT
NA,TRBV7-8,NA,TRBJ2-6,CASSVSGLNSGANVLTF,TGTGCCAGCAGCGTCTCGGGACTCAACTCTGGGGCCAACGTCCTGACTTTC
NA,TRBV7-2,NA,TRBJ2-1,CASSFISYNEQFF,TGTGCCAGCAGCTTCATCTCCTACAATGAGCAGTTCTTC
NA,TRBV3-1/TRBV3-2,NA,TRBJ1-1,CASSQIQVTEAFF,TGTGCCAGCAGCCAAATCCAGGTCACTGAAGCTTTCTTT
NA,TRBV7-9,TRBD2,TRBJ2-1,CASSLASGRAGEQFF,TGTGCCAGCAGCTTGGCTAGCGGGAGGGCAGGCGAGCAGTTCTTC
NA,TRBV27,TRBD2,TRBJ2-7,CASSFGTSGGYEQYF,TGTGCCAGCAGTTTCGGGACTAGCGGGGGCTACGAGCAGTACTTC
NA,TRBV6-5,NA,TRBJ1-1,CASSPGQLNTEAFF,TGTGCCAGCAGTCCGGGACAACTAAACACTGAAGCTTTCTTT
NA,TRBV29-1,NA,TRBJ2-3,CSVEAGVGVDTQYF,TGCAGCGTTGAAGCGGGGGTCGGGGTAGATACGCAGTATTTT
NA,TRBV5-1,NA,TRBJ2-7,CASSLYSGTYEQYF,TGCGCCAGCAGCTTGTATAGCGGAACCTACGAGCAGTACTTC
NA,TRBV29-1,NA,TRBJ1-2,CSVPRMTGTNYGYTF,TGCAGCGTCCCACGGATGACAGGAACTAACTATGGCTACACCTTC
NA,TRBV6-5,TRBD1,TRBJ2-1,CASSLGTGTYNEQFF,TGTGCCAGCAGTCTAGGGACAGGGACCTACAATGAGCAGTTCTTC
NA,TRBV29-1,NA,TRBJ1-2,CSVGGSGGGYGYTF,TGCAGCGTGGGGGGATCGGGGGGAGGTTATGGCTACACCTTC
NA,TRBV19,NA,TRBJ1-2,CASSIGLIDTFYGYTF,TGTGCCAGTAGTATAGGCCTAATCGACACCTTCTATGGCTACACCTTC
NA,TRBV5-4,NA,TRBJ2-6,CASSLDAVHSGANVLTF,TGTGCCAGCAGCTTGGATGCAGTCCACTCTGGGGCCAACGTCCTGACTTTC
NA,TRBV18,TRBD1,TRBJ1-6,CASSLQGAQNNSPLHF,TGTGCCAGCTCACTACAGGGGGCGCAAAATAATTCACCCCTCCACTTT
NA,TRBV30,NA,TRBJ1-6,CAWSEGGRDSPLHF,TGTGCCTGGAGTGAGGGGGGGAGGGATTCACCCCTCCACTTT
NA,TRBV5-1,TRBD1,TRBJ1-1,CASSLYAGTGGAEAFF,TGCGCCAGCAGCTTGTACGCCGGGACAGGGGGAGCTGAAGCTTTCTTT
NA,TRBV7-2,TRBD1,TRBJ1-2,CASSLRPQGVWNGYTF,TGTGCCAGCAGCTTACGCCCACAGGGGGTCTGGAATGGCTACACCTTC
NA,TRBV10-3,TRBD1,TRBJ1-2,CAIRTGGGYGYTF,TGTGCCATCAGGACAGGGGGTGGCTATGGCTACACCTTC
NA,TRBV27,NA,TRBJ1-5,CASSLSGTRGQPQHF,TGTGCCAGCAGTTTAAGCGGGACCCGGGGCCAGCCCCAGCATTTT
few,TRBV5-1,NA,TRBJ2-7,CASSPSGGLYEQYF,TGCGCCAGCAGTCCTTCAGGGGGGCTCTACGAGCAGTACTTC
few,TRBV3-1/TRBV3-2,NA,TRBJ1-3,CASSLPGGTIYF,TGTGCCAGCAGCCTACCCGGGGGCACCATATATTTT
once,TRBV27,NA,TRBJ2-1,CASRRSQGPYNEQFF,TGTGCCAGCAGACGATCCCAGGGCCCCTACAATGAGCAGTTCTTC
NA,TRBV5-1,TRBD1,TRBJ2-3,CASSFRGTSSTDTQYF,TGCGCCAGCAGCTTCAGGGGGACAAGTAGCACAGATACGCAGTATTTT
once,TRBV5-1,NA,TRBJ1-4,CASSLAGTTNEKLFF,TGCGCCAGCAGCTTGGCGGGGACAACTAATGAAAAACTGTTTTTT
NA,TRBV7-2,TRBD2,TRBJ2-2,CASSLEGLAGATGELFF,TGTGCCAGCAGCTTAGAAGGGCTAGCGGGAGCCACCGGGGAGCTGTTTTTT
NA,TRBV9,NA,TRBJ1-2,CASSNAGYGYTF,TGTGCCAGCAGCAATGCAGGGTACGGCTACACCTTC
NA,TRBV19,TRBD1,TRBJ2-6,CASSITGTGVSGANVLTF,TGTGCCAGTAGTATCACCGGGACAGGAGTCTCTGGGGCCAACGTCCTGACTTTC
NA,TRBV21-1,NA,TRBJ1-2,CASSKKGRQGTSYGYTF,TGTGCCAGCAGCAAAAAAGGAAGGCAGGGGACGAGCTATGGCTACACCTTC
NA,TRBV20-1,NA,TRBJ1-1,CSARGDTKAFF,TGCAGTGCTAGGGGGGACACGAAAGCTTTCTTT
NA,TRBV5-6,NA,TRBJ2-7,CASSLLGARSYEQYF,TGTGCCAGCAGCTTGTTAGGGGCGCGTTCCTACGAGCAGTACTTC
NA,TRBV9,NA,TRBJ2-1,CASSDTRFTYNEQFF,TGTGCCAGCAGCGATACTAGGTTCACCTACAATGAGCAGTTCTTC
NA,TRBV11-2,TRBD1,TRBJ2-7,CASAKGTEYEQYF,TGTGCCAGCGCAAAAGGGACAGAGTACGAGCAGTACTTC
NA,TRBV10-3,TRBD1,TRBJ2-7,CATGTGRNYEQYF,TGTGCCACCGGGACAGGGAGGAACTACGAGCAGTACTTC
NA,TRBV6-2/TRBV6-3,NA,TRBJ1-5,CASSYSEPGAQHF,TGTGCCAGCAGTTACTCGGAGCCCGGGGCCCAGCATTTT
NA,TRBV27,TRBD1,TRBJ1-4,CASNKQGAGNEKLFF,TGTGCCAGCAACAAACAGGGGGCGGGTAATGAAAAACTGTTTTTT
NA,TRBV3-1/TRBV3-2,NA,TRBJ1-6,CASSQDLTDYSPLHF,TGTGCCAGCAGCCAAGATTTAACGGACTATTCACCCCTCCACTTT
NA,TRBV9,NA,TRBJ2-2,CASSYAQGPNTGELFF,TGTGCCAGCAGCTATGCTCAGGGGCCGAACACCGGGGAGCTGTTTTTT
NA,TRBV4-1,NA,TRBJ2-7,CASSQERGRSSYEQYF,TGCGCCAGCAGCCAAGAAAGAGGGCGTTCCTCCTACGAGCAGTACTTC
NA,TRBV7-2,TRBD2,TRBJ2-3,CASSFRGLATGDTQYF,TGTGCCAGCAGCTTTCGGGGACTAGCGACCGGGGATACGCAGTATTTT
NA,TRBV7-9,TRBD1,TRBJ2-7,CASSRPGTGVSQSYEQYF,TGTGCCAGCAGCCGCCCCGGGACAGGGGTCAGTCAGTCGTACGAGCAGTACTTC
NA,TRBV4-1,TRBD1,TRBJ1-3,CASSRSGQGDSGNTIYF,TGCGCCAGCAGCCGATCGGGACAGGGGGACTCTGGAAACACCATATATTTT
NA,TRBV19,TRBD2,TRBJ2-7,CASSMKASGILPYEQYF,TGTGCCAGTAGTATGAAGGCTAGCGGTATCCTCCCCTACGAGCAGTACTTC
NA,TRBV18,NA,TRBJ2-1,CASSPETGHYNEQFF,TGTGCCAGCTCACCAGAGACAGGCCATTACAATGAGCAGTTCTTC
once,TRBV27,NA,TRBJ2-7,CASSLRGGLSYEQYF,TGTGCCAGCAGTTTAAGGGGGGGCCTATCCTACGAGCAGTACTTC
NA,TRBV7-2,NA,TRBJ2-1,CASRKNYGDYNEQFF,TGTGCCAGCAGAAAAAACTACGGGGATTACAATGAGCAGTTCTTC
once,TRBV7-2,NA,TRBJ2-2,CASSWAGTGNTGELFF,TGTGCCAGCAGCTGGGCGGGGACCGGTAACACCGGGGAGCTGTTTTTT
NA,TRBV5-1,TRBD2,TRBJ2-1,CASSRTSGSNEQFF,TGCGCCAGCAGCCGGACTAGCGGGAGTAATGAGCAGTTCTTC
few,TRBV5-6,NA,TRBJ1-5,CASSYQGQGQPQHF,TGTGCCAGCAGCTATCAGGGTCAAGGTCAGCCCCAGCATTTT
NA,TRBV12-3/TRBV12-4,TRBD1,TRBJ1-2,CASRQQGAGGYTF,TGTGCCAGCAGGCAACAGGGGGCGGGCGGCTACACCTTC
NA,TRBV13,NA,TRBJ2-2,CASSQVFRTGELFF,TGTGCCAGCAGCCAGGTCTTCCGGACCGGGGAGCTGTTTTTT
few,TRBV5-5,NA,TRBJ2-3,CASSWAPRDTQYF,TGTGCCAGCAGCTGGGCCCCCCGGGATACGCAGTATTTT
NA,TRBV7-9,NA,TRBJ2-3,CASSSPWGNTDTQYF,TGTGCCAGCAGCTCCCCGTGGGGCAACACAGATACGCAGTATTTT
few,TRBV21-1,NA,TRBJ2-7,CASSNSWLLVIAQTYEQYF,TGTGCCAGCAGCAATAGTTGGTTACTAGTGATAGCTCAAACCTACGAGCAGTACTTC
NA,TRBV11-2,TRBD2,TRBJ2-1,CASSLEYSGSFTREQFF,TGTGCCAGCAGCTTAGAATATAGCGGGAGTTTTACGCGGGAGCAGTTCTTC
NA,TRBV7-2,TRBD2,TRBJ2-3,CASTTGLAGVGTQYF,TGTGCCAGCACCACCGGACTAGCGGGGGTCGGTACGCAGTATTTT
NA,TRBV4-1,TRBD2,TRBJ2-4,CASSQEASGGYLAKNIQYF,TGCGCCAGCAGCCAAGAAGCTAGCGGGGGATACCTAGCCAAAAACATTCAGTACTTC
NA,TRBV20-1,NA,TRBJ2-7,CSASGLFYEQYF,TGCAGTGCTAGTGGACTTTTCTACGAGCAGTACTTC